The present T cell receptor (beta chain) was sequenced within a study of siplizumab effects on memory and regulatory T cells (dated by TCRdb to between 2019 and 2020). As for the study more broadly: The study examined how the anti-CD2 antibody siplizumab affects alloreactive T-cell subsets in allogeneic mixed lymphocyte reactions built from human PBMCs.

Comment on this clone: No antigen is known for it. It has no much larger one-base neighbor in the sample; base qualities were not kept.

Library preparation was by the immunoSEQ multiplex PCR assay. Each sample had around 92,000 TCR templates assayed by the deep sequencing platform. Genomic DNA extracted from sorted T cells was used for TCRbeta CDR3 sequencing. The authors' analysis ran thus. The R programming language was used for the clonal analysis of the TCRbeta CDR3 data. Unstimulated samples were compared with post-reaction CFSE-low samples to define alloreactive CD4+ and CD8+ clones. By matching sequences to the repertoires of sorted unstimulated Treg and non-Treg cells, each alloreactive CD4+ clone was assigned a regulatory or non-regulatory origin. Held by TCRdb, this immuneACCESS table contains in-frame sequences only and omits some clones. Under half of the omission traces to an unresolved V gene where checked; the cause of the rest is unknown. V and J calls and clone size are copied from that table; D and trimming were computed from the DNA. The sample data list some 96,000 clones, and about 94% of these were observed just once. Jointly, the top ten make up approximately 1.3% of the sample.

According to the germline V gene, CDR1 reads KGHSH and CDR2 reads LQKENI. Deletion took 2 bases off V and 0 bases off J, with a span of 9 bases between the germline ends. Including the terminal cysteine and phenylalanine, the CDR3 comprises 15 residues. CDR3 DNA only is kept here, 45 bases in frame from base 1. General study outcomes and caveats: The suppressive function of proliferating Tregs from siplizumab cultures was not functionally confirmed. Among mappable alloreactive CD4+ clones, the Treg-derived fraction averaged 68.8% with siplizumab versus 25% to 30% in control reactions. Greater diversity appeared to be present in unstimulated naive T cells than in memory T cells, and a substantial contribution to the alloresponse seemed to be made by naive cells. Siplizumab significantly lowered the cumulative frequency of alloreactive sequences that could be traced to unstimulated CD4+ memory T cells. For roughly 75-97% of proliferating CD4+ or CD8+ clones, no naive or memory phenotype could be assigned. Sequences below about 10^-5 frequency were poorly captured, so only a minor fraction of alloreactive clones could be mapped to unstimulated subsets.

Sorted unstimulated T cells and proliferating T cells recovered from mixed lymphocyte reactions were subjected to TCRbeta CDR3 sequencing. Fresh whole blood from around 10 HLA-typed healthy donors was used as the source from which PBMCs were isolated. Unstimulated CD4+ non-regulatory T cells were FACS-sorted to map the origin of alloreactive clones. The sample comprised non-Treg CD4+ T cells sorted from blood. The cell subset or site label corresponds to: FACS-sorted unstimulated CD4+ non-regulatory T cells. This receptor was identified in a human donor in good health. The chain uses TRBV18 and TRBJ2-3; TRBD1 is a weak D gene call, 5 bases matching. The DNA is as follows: TGTGCCAGCTCACCAACCAGGGCTAGCACAGATACGCAGTATTTT. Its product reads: CASSPTRASTDTQYF.